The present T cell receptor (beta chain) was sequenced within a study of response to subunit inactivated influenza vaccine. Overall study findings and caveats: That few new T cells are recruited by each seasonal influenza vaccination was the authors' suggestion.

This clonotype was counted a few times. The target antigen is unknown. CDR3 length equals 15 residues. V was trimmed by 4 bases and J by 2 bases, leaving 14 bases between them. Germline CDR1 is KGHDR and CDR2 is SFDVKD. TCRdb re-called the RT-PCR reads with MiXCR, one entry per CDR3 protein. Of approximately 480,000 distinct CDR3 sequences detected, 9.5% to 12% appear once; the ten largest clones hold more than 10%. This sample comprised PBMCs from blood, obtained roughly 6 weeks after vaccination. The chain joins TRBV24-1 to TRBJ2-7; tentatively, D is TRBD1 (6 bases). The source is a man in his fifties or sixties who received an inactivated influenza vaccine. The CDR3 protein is CATSDPTDRPYEQYF. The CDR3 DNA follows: TGTGCCACCAGTGACCCGACCGACAGGCCCTACGAGCAGTACTTC.